This TCR beta chain was captured by sequencing in a study of multiple sclerosis patients with progressive multifocal leukoencephalopathy. Described time point: about a year of natalizumab therapy. Prior interferon beta treatment was universal, and the PML patients were all female. Study conclusions and caveats: Before and during natalizumab, the clones expanded at PML already existed.

This was a survey-level run. Clones were sequenced by immunoSEQ multiplex PCR, and TCRdb holds only the in-frame ones, with some missing. The table has over 20,000 clones, around 93% seen once. On this clone: The antigen is undetermined.

Germline V gene sequence: CDR1 LGHNA, CDR2 YNFKEQ. The CDR3 length is 14 residues. V lost 5 bases to trimming and J lost 1 base, with 12 bases between them. The sequence derives from a young man with multiple sclerosis. The rearrangement uses TRBV4-2 and TRBJ2-7; TRBD1 or TRBD2 may be the D gene (5 bases each). Sequenced here: PBMCs, sampled from a patient treated with natalizumab. CDR3 sequence reads: CASSVGVPSYEQYF. The CDR3, as DNA: TGTGCCAGCAGCGTGGGGGTACCATCCTACGAGCAGTACTTC.